A selection of T cell receptor beta chains follows, all from one sample in a study of T cell changes during pregnancy in multiple sclerosis. Measured with immunoSEQ multiplex PCR; TCRdb has only the in-frame clones, and not every one. The sample lists around 61,000 clones; roughly 89% were seen once. The sample in question was peripheral blood, obtained in the third trimester of pregnancy. These receptors all stem from a female donor in good health, enrolled as a control in a pregnancy study. Each CDR3 is given with its conserved first and last residue. D genes are given only for firm matches. Rows give clone size only sometimes, using once, few, many, or a class for an expanded clone.

.,TRBJ2-7,TRBV6-5,TRBD1,TGTGCCAGCAGTTACCAGGGACAGGGAGGTTCCTACGAGCAGTACTTC,CASSYQGQGGSYEQYF
.,TRBJ1-5,TRBV4-2,.,TGTGCCAGCAGCCAAGAGGAGGGATCAGGCAATCAGCCCCAGCATTTT,CASSQEEGSGNQPQHF
.,TRBJ2-1,TRBV7-2,.,TGTGCCAGCAGCTTAGAGGGGGTTCCCAATGAGCAGTTCTTC,CASSLEGVPNEQFF
.,TRBJ2-5,TRBV2,TRBD2,TGTGCCAGCAGTAACGAGGTAGCGGGGGGAGAGACCCAGTACTTC,CASSNEVAGGETQYF
once,TRBJ1-1,TRBV6-1,TRBD1,TGTGCCAGCAGGGGGACAGGGAGCAACACTGAAGCTTTCTTT,CASRGTGSNTEAFF
once,TRBJ2-2,TRBV28,TRBD2,TGTGCCAGCAGGGGGGAGGGCGCGAACACCGGGGAGCTGTTTTTT,CASRGEGANTGELFF
.,TRBJ1-5,TRBV2,.,TGTGCCAGCACCCTGGGGAGAGATCAGCCCCAGCATTTT,CASTLGRDQPQHF
.,TRBJ1-5,TRBV15,.,TGTGCCACCAGCTACAGGGCTAGCAATCAGCCCCAGCATTTT,CATSYRASNQPQHF
.,TRBJ2-7,TRBV6-6,.,TGTGCCAGCAGTCCCGCAGGGTACTACGAGCAGTACTTC,CASSPAGYYEQYF
.,TRBJ2-3,TRBV14,TRBD2,TGTGCCAGCAGCCAAGGGCTAGCGGGGGGCCCAGATACGCAGTATTTT,CASSQGLAGGPDTQYF
.,TRBJ1-5,TRBV28,.,TGTGCCAGCAGTGGAGGGGGGGTTAGCAATCAGCCCCAGCATTTT,CASSGGGVSNQPQHF
.,TRBJ1-2,TRBV28,TRBD1,TGTGCCAGCAGTTTTGGACAGGGGTACAATGGCTACACCTTC,CASSFGQGYNGYTF
.,TRBJ2-6,TRBV4-3,TRBD2,TGCGCCAGCAGCCAAGGTGGGGGAGGGTCTGGGGCCAACGTCCTGACTTTC,CASSQGGGGSGANVLTF
.,TRBJ2-1,TRBV18,TRBD1,TGTGCCAGCTCGCCCGGGACAGGGAGACCCAGTGAGCAGTTCTTC,CASSPGTGRPSEQFF
.,TRBJ1-3,TRBV6-1,TRBD1,TGTGCCAGCAGTATGACAGGGGGAAACACCATATATTTT,CASSMTGGNTIYF
.,TRBJ1-6,TRBV27,.,TGTGCCAGCAGTTTGGTTGGCTCACCCCTCCACTTT,CASSLVGSPLHF
.,TRBJ2-1,TRBV7-9,TRBD2,TGTGCCAGCAGCCCCCACTTACTAGCGGGGGGCAATGGTGAGCAGTTCTTC,CASSPHLLAGGNGEQFF
.,TRBJ2-1,TRBV4-1,TRBD2,TGCGCCAGCAGCCCATGGACTAGCGGAGACAATGAGCAGTTCTTC,CASSPWTSGDNEQFF
.,TRBJ1-3,TRBV6-6,TRBD1,TGTGCCAGCAGTCGACAGGGCTCTGGAAACACCATATATTTT,CASSRQGSGNTIYF
.,TRBJ1-4,TRBV6-6,.,TGTGCCAGTAGGTGGCTAGGTGAAAAACTGTTTTTT,CASRWLGEKLFF
.,TRBJ1-2,TRBV7-2,TRBD1,TGTGCCAGCAGCTCCCCGGACAGGGGGCGTTTTTCGGCTAACTATGGCTACACCTTC,CASSSPDRGRFSANYGYTF
.,TRBJ2-1,TRBV5-4,.,TGTGCCAGCAGCATCCCCCTTGTGGAGGCTCAGCAGTTCTTC,CASSIPLVEAQQFF
.,TRBJ1-1,TRBV29-1,.,TGCAGCGTTGCAGCCCTTGGGGGAGGTAGCGCTGAAGCTTTCTTT,CSVAALGGGSAEAFF
.,TRBJ1-5,TRBV5-6,TRBD1,TGTGCCAGCAGCGGCGGACAGGCAAATCAGCCCCAGCATTTT,CASSGGQANQPQHF
.,TRBJ1-2,TRBV7-9,.,TGTGCCAGCAGCCCAAGCGGGGGATATGGCTACACCTTC,CASSPSGGYGYTF
.,TRBJ2-7,TRBV30,.,TGTGCCTGGAGTGTTACAGGGAATTCCTACGAGCAGTACTTC,CAWSVTGNSYEQYF
.,TRBJ2-1,TRBV15,.,TGTGCCACCAGCAGAGGACTTGAGCAGTTCTTC,CATSRGLEQFF
.,TRBJ1-5,TRBV19,.,TGTGCCAGTAGTCTGGGCGGGTCGAGGAATCAGCCCCAGCATTTT,CASSLGGSRNQPQHF
.,TRBJ1-5,TRBV7-9,.,TGTGCCAGCAGCTTCCTCTATCAGCCCCAGCATTTT,CASSFLYQPQHF
once,TRBJ2-3,TRBV4-3,TRBD2,TGCGCCAGCAGCCCGCAAATTGCGGGGGGGCCGTCAGATACGCAGTATTTT,CASSPQIAGGPSDTQYF
few,TRBJ1-3,TRBV7-2,.,TGTGCCAGCAGCTTAGCGCCAGGGGGAAACACCATATATTTT,CASSLAPGGNTIYF
.,TRBJ1-1,TRBV7-9,.,TGTGCCAGCAGCCCCCCAGACGCAGACAGGCTTGAAGCTTTCTTT,CASSPPDADRLEAFF
.,TRBJ1-2,TRBV30,TRBD1,TGTGCCTGGAGCCCACAGGGGACTAACTATGGCTACACCTTC,CAWSPQGTNYGYTF
once,TRBJ1-5,TRBV6-5,.,TGTGCCAGCAGTTACGAGTACAATCAGCCCCAGCATTTT,CASSYEYNQPQHF
.,TRBJ2-1,TRBV18,.,TGTGCCAGCTCCCGCCTCGCGCCACTCAATGAGCAGTTCTTC,CASSRLAPLNEQFF
.,TRBJ2-7,TRBV5-1,.,TGCGCCAGCAGCTTGGGTCGGCAGGGGGGTTCCGAGCAGTACTTC,CASSLGRQGGSEQYF
.,TRBJ2-5,TRBV7-2,.,TGTGCCAGCAGACAAACCCAGTACTTC,CASRQTQYF
.,TRBJ2-7,TRBV28,TRBD1,TGTGCCAGCAGCCGGACCGGGACAGGCTCCTACGAGCAGTACTTC,CASSRTGTGSYEQYF
.,TRBJ2-1,TRBV4-2,.,TGTGCCAGCAGCCAAGGAGCCAACAATGAGCAGTTCTTC,CASSQGANNEQFF
once,TRBJ2-7,TRBV15,.,TGTGCCACCAGCAGAGATCTTTACGAGCAGTACTTC,CATSRDLYEQYF
.,TRBJ1-1,TRBV6-1,.,TGTGCCAGCAGTGAAAGTCCGAGCAGGGGCGGCCCGAACACTGAAGCTTTCTTT,CASSESPSRGGPNTEAFF
.,TRBJ1-1,TRBV9,.,TGTGCCAGCAGCGTAGGAGATGAAGCTTTCTTT,CASSVGDEAFF
once,TRBJ2-5,TRBV4-1,TRBD1,TGCGCCAGCAGCCAAGAGGGACAGGGGATTTCAGAGACCCAGTACTTC,CASSQEGQGISETQYF
.,TRBJ1-3,TRBV9,TRBD1,TGTGCCAGCAGCACACACTCGGGGACAGGACGTTCTGGAAACACCATATATTTT,CASSTHSGTGRSGNTIYF
once,TRBJ1-5,TRBV19,.,TGTGCCAGTAGTATAGAGGGCAGGGCAGGGCAGCCCCAGCATTTT,CASSIEGRAGQPQHF
.,TRBJ1-6,TRBV28,TRBD1,TGTGCCAGCAGTCCCGTCGACAGGGGAACTTCACCCCTCCACTTT,CASSPVDRGTSPLHF
.,TRBJ2-7,TRBV5-6,TRBD1,TGTGCCAGCAGCCAAATGGGACAGGGAGCCTACGAGCAGTACTTC,CASSQMGQGAYEQYF
.,TRBJ2-7,TRBV11-2,.,TGTGCCAGCAGCGCCGTCAGGACACTCCAGACCTACGAGCAGTACTTC,CASSAVRTLQTYEQYF
once,TRBJ1-4,TRBV6-5,.,TGTGCCAGCAGTTACCAGGGTGGAGTGGCTAATGAAAAACTGTTTTTT,CASSYQGGVANEKLFF
.,TRBJ1-4,TRBV12-5,TRBD1,TGTGCTAGTGGTTTGAGTTTTTGGACAGGAAAAGGGGATAATGAAAAACTGTTTTTT,CASGLSFWTGKGDNEKLFF
.,TRBJ1-1,TRBV5-6,.,TGTGCCAGCAGCTTGGTCCAGGGGTGGAACACTGAAGCTTTCTTT,CASSLVQGWNTEAFF
.,TRBJ1-5,TRBV4-2,.,TGTGCCACTGCTGCTACAGGTAGGAGCAATCAGCCCCAGCATTTT,CATAATGRSNQPQHF
.,TRBJ1-2,TRBV19,TRBD1,TGTGCCAGTAGTATCCCGGGACAGGCAAACTATGGCTACACCTTC,CASSIPGQANYGYTF